This T cell receptor (beta chain) was documented in a study of somatic mutations in cytotoxic T cells in rheumatoid arthritis. Germline V lookup: CDR1 LGHNA, CDR2 YSLEER. CDR3 length: 15 amino acids. With V trimmed by 2 bases and J by 3 bases, 4 bases remained unmatched. This clone was counted once. Antigen unknown. Study-wide results and limits: Multiple comparisons were not accounted for in the slight TRBV07 underrepresentation seen in rheumatoid arthritis patients.

The data were produced by immunoSEQ multiplex PCR, yet TCRdb's version contains in-frame clones alone and is incomplete. The sample lists more than 8,000 clones; more than 70% were seen once. Material for sequencing was CD8+ T cells sorted from blood. The sequence came from an adult with rheumatoid arthritis. The V and J genes are TRBV4-3 and TRBJ1-2, with 9 bases that match TRBD1. Here the CDR3 DNA reads TGCGCCAGCAGCCAAATGACAGGGGGGCACTATGGCTACACCTTC. The encoded protein is CASSQMTGGHYGYTF.